The 18 T cell receptor beta chains below all came from one sample that was sequenced in a study of blood T cells in healthy people across ages. Through a sample-barcoded 5' primer and a J-beta primer mix, a second PCR was run for 7 to 11 cycles. A single record per CDR3 protein comes from TCRdb applying MiXCR to the 5' RACE reads. The table records 550,000 to 700,000 distinct CDR3 sequences, 25% to 30% of them present only once. The sample comprised blood. These receptors came from a woman aged 70-85 years in good health.

This clonotype occurred a few times. This chain's CDR3 is CASSEQGAKNIQYF. In nucleotides, the CDR3 is TGTGCCAGCAGTGAACAAGGGGCCAAAAACATTCAGTACTTC. The V and J genes are TRBV6-1 and TRBJ2-4; D is undetermined. Between the trimmed V and J ends, which lost 2 bases and 1 base, there was a span of 6 bases. CDR3 length equals 14 residues. CDR1 and CDR2 (germline): MNHNS, SASEGT.

This clonotype came up a few times. The chain uses TRBV11-2 and TRBJ2-7, with a weak D call TRBD1 (5 bases). V dropped 5 bases and J dropped 2 bases, with 19 bases sitting between them. This CDR3 has 16 residues. Germline lookup yields CDR1 SGHAT and CDR2 FQNNGV. The CDR3 DNA reads as TGTGCCAGCAGCCCAAAACTTGGGGCAGGTACCTACGAGCAGTACTTC. It is translated as CASSPKLGAGTYEQYF. The full variable domain, rest sourced from reference TRBV11-2 and TRBJ2-7, is EAGVAQSPRYKIIEKRQSVAFWCNPISGHATLYWYQQILGQGPKLLIQFQNNGVVDDSQLPKDRFSAERLKGVDSTLKIQPAKLEDSAVYLCASSPKLGAGTYEQYFGPGTRLTVT.

This chain uses TRBV4-2 with TRBJ2-5; weak D call: TRBD2 (5 bases). The closer fit of TRBJ2-1 to the DNA end suggests the J call may be wrong. This CDR3 has 15 residues. Per germline, CDR1 LGHNA and CDR2 YNFKEQ. The CDR3 loop reads CASSLADSPAGEQFF. The CDR3 bases are TGTGCCAGCAGCCTTGCGGACTCCCCGGCGGGTGAGCAGTTCTTC.

This chain uses TRBV20-1 with TRBJ1-1; 8 positions match TRBD1. CDR1 is DFQATT, CDR2 SNEGSKA, per germline (reference sequence). V was clipped by 6 bases and J by 5 bases; unmatched bases: 11. The CDR3 is made up of 14 amino acids. Here the CDR3 reads CSAGGGRGRTEAFF. The CDR3 DNA reads TGCAGTGCCGGGGGGGGCAGGGGGCGAACTGAAGCTTTCTTT.

This chain joins TRBV9 and TRBJ2-3, with 8 bases lining up with TRBD2. The CDR3 is 15 amino acids. The junction had 4 bases not matched to a gene; V was cut back by 3 bases and J by 1 base. Germline V gene lookup returns CDR1 SGDLS and CDR2 YYNGEE. In DNA, the CDR3 is TGTGCCAGCAGCGCTAGCGGGTCGGGCACAGATACGCAGTATTTT. Translated: CASSASGSGTDTQYF.

The chain carries TRBV30 and TRBJ2-5; 8 bases fit TRBD1. There are 14 residues in the CDR3. With V trimmed by 3 bases and J by 7 bases, 10 bases remained unmatched. Germline CDR1 GTSNPN, CDR2 SVGIG (reference sequence). CDR3 coding DNA: TGTGCCTGGAGCAGGGGGCTGAGGATAGGGACCCAGTACTTC. It codes for CAWSRGLRIGTQYF.

This chain links TRBV20-1 with TRBJ1-1; D gene unclear. V dropped 6 bases and J dropped 7 bases, with 12 bases sitting between them. Germline CDR1 is DFQATT and CDR2 is SNEGSKA (reference sequence). This CDR3 is 11 amino acids long. The CDR3: CSASEFGEAFF. The CDR3 DNA reads TGCAGTGCGAGTGAATTTGGTGAAGCTTTCTTT.

The J gene is TRBJ1-1, the V gene TRBV4-2; D perhaps matches TRBD1 (6 bases). With 0 bases removed from V and 10 bases from J, the gap between germline ends came to 21 bases. This CDR3 comprises 16 residues. Germline V gene data show CDR1 as LGHNA and CDR2 as YNFKEQ. The CDR3 bases are TGTGCCAGCAGCCAAGATGTTGGGACCGGGGGGCTCGGAGCTTTCTTT. Protein product: CASSQDVGTGGLGAFF.

This clonotype was recorded only once. The chain is built from TRBV20-1 and TRBJ2-5; either TRBD1 or TRBD2 may fit D (5 bases each). The CDR3 consists of 15 residues. The ends were cut back, 2 bases at V and 5 bases at J, with 18 bases in the middle. From germline, CDR1 is DFQATT and CDR2 SNEGSKA (reference sequence). The CDR3 DNA sequence: TGCAGTGCTAGATCCGCCGGGACGCCCTGGGAGACCCAGTACTTC. Translation gives CSARSAGTPWETQYF.

This clonotype was counted only a few times. V is TRBV3-1 and J is TRBJ1-4, with D hard to call. V lost 4 bases to trimming and J lost 6 bases, with 15 bases between them. This CDR3 contains 15 residues. Germline CDR1 reads LGHDT; CDR2 reads YNNKEL (reference sequence). This CDR3 reads CASSPQARMDEKLFF. DNA for the CDR3: TGTGCCAGCAGCCCGCAAGCCCGGATGGATGAAAAACTGTTTTTT.

The V gene is TRBV9, the J gene TRBJ2-5; D gene uncertain. Trimming left V 6 bases short and J 1 base short, with 13 bases between. The germline CDR1 and CDR2 sequences are SGDLS and YYNGEE. The CDR3 is 14 amino acids. CDR3 residues: CASTPDPSQETQYF. The CDR3 region has the DNA TGTGCCAGCACCCCGGACCCTTCCCAAGAGACCCAGTACTTC.

V is TRBV5-1 and J is TRBJ2-3, with unresolved D. CDR3 length: 15 residues. The germline gives CDR1 SGHRS, CDR2 YFSETQ. Trimming took 4 bases from V and 4 from J, leaving 16 bases between them. The CDR3 nucleotides are TGCGCCAGCAGCAAGGTCGTGGGGAATGCAGATACGCAGTATTTT. Amino acid sequence: CASSKVVGNADTQYF.

This clonotype showed up just a few times. This rearrangement joins TRBV5-6 to TRBJ1-4, with D perhaps TRBD1 (5 bases). Deletions cut 4 bases from V and 14 bases from J, with 18 bases between. Germline CDR1 SGHDT, CDR2 YYEEEE. The CDR3 has 13 residues. This chain's CDR3 is CASSAGASVRLFF. The CDR3 DNA reads as TGTGCCAGCAGCGCCGGGGCGAGTGTTAGGCTGTTTTTT.

This clonotype was counted a few times. The chain carries TRBV12-3 or TRBV12-4 and TRBJ2-3; TRBD1 matches 9 bases. After removal of 5 bases from V and 5 bases from J, the junction contained 2 bases not matched to a gene. The CDR3 has 13 amino acids. The CDR3 here is CASSHRGLDTQYF. The CDR3 DNA follows: TGTGCCAGCAGTCACAGGGGGCTAGATACGCAGTATTTT.

The rearrangement uses TRBV3-1 and TRBJ2-2, with TRBD1 as a possible D gene (5 bases). The CDR3 covers 14 residues. The V gene's germline CDR1 is LGHDT and CDR2 YNNKEL (reference sequence). The V gene lost 8 bases and the J gene lost 3 bases, with 13 bases spanning the gap. CDR3 region: CASGNRPDTGELFF. The CDR3 coding sequence is TGTGCCAGCGGAAACAGGCCAGACACCGGGGAGCTGTTTTTT.

This clonotype was observed a handful of times. The chain combines TRBV7-9 with TRBJ2-5; D ambiguous. Trimming stripped 6 bases from V and 7 bases from J, with 9 bases between. Germline CDR1 and CDR2: SEHNR and FQNEAQ (reference sequence). This CDR3 contains 11 residues. CDR3 region: CASRQEGTQYF. The CDR3 region has the DNA TGTGCCAGCAGGCAAGAAGGGACCCAGTACTTC. Together with reference TRBV7-9 and TRBJ2-5, the CDR3 gives the full variable domain: DTGVSQNPRHKITKRGQNVTFRCDPISEHNRLYWYRQTLGQGPEFLTYFQNEAQLEKSRLLSDRFSAERPKGSFSTLEIQRTEQGDSAMYLCASRQEGTQYFGPGTRLLVL.

CDR3 in DNA: TGTGCCAGCAGCCAAGGTGAGGGTGGCTACACCTTC. Translated, it gives CASSQGEGGYTF. The V call is TRBV3-1, the J call TRBJ1-2; D gene unclear. The germline CDR1 and CDR2 sequences are LGHDT and YNNKEL (reference sequence). CDR3 size: 12 residues. V was shortened by 1 base and J by 7 bases, with 7 bases between the two germline ends. The full variable domain, rest sourced from reference TRBV3-1 and TRBJ1-2, is DTAVSQTPKYLVTQMGNDKSIKCEQNLGHDTMYWYKQDSKKFLKIMFSYNNKELIINETVPNRFSPKSPDKAHLNLHINSLELGDSAVYFCASSQGEGGYTFGSGTRLTVV.

Comments on this clonotype: A junction end diverges from the germline sequence, so it may reflect a read error. The chain links TRBV6-2 or TRBV6-3 to TRBJ2-6, with 10 bases that match TRBD1. This CDR3 is 18 amino acids long. Germline V lookup: CDR1 MNHEY, CDR2 SVGEGT. The CDR3: CASSSMGQGSSVANVLTF. CDR3 DNA sequence: TGTGCCAGCAGTTCGATGGGACAGGGGAGCTCTGTGGCCAACGTCCTGACTTTC.